This T cell receptor beta chain was recorded in a study of long-term antiretroviral therapy in people with HIV. Whole-study results and caveats: Every time point showed a repertoire led by clones expanded before ART. Participants lacked recorded data on ART adherence, viral resistance or therapy changes.

As concerns this clone: What it binds is unknown.

Every one of the donors gave at least one pre-ART PBMC sample and at least two post-ART PBMC samples. The CDR3 has 18 residues. Germline CDR1 SGDLS, CDR2 YYNGEE. The trim removed 0 bases at V and 0 bases at J, leaving 6 bases unmatched. An immunoSEQ assay, version v3.0, was performed at survey level. Clones were sequenced by immunoSEQ multiplex PCR, and TCRdb holds only the in-frame ones, with some missing. This table has tens of thousands of clones, approximately 86% appearing once. The chain is built from TRBV9 and TRBJ2-3; TRBD2 matches at 11 bases. The sequence was collected from a man aged 40-55 years with HIV. Sequencing used unsorted PBMCs, obtained 2.3 to 2.5 years after starting antiretroviral therapy. CDR3 in amino acids: CASSVALAGGTSTDTQYF. The CDR3, as DNA: TGTGCCAGCAGCGTAGCTCTAGCGGGGGGTACTAGCACAGATACGCAGTATTTT.